This entry is about one T cell receptor beta chain. The antigen is undetermined. This table comes from immunoSEQ multiplex PCR, and its TCRdb copy is limited to in-frame clones, with some not included. Of some 180,000 clones in the sample, around nine tenths were seen once. Germline V gives CDR1 KGHSH, CDR2 LQKENI. The length of the CDR3 is 16 residues. The V gene lost 3 bases and the J gene lost 2 bases, with 16 bases spanning the gap. This sample was included in a study of T cell responses to AZD1222 COVID-19 vaccine. Notes on the study in general: Nearly half of spike-specific TCRs reportedly target variant regions that are unmutated in the B.1.351 and B.1.1.7 variants.

J is TRBJ1-1 and V is TRBV18; D gene uncertain. Source: peripheral blood, taken 28 days after the second AZD1222 dose. This TCR was sampled from an adult who received the AZD1222 COVID-19 vaccine. The CDR3 nucleotides are TGTGCCAGCTCACCCGATTTTCTCCGGCTAAACACTGAAGCTTTCTTT. It specifies CASSPDFLRLNTEAFF.